This T cell receptor (beta chain) was captured in a study of CD8+CD57+ T cells in acquired aplastic anemia. Genomic DNA acted as the template from which TCR beta VDJ combination and CDR3 sequence profiling were carried out. TCRdb reanalysed the reads using MiXCR and keeps one entry per CDR3 protein. The sample has roughly 61,000 distinct CDR3 sequences, about 50% seen once. There are many counts of this clonotype. The antigen is undetermined. Study-wide results and limits: Patients and controls shared 25 to 35 CD8+ CDR3 sequences, which appeared highly expressed in patients and within their immunodominant clones.

V dropped 6 bases and J dropped 0 bases, with 15 bases sitting between them. Germline V gene data show CDR1 as DFQATT and CDR2 as SNEGSKA (reference sequence). The CDR3 is 15 amino acids. The chain is built from TRBV20-1 and TRBJ2-1; D gene ambiguous. The sequencing input was sorted CD4+, CD8+, or CD8+CD57+ T cells (not recorded which) from PBMCs. The origin of this receptor is a human donor in good health, serving as a control. In DNA form, the CDR3 reads TGCAGTGCGACTCGGACCCAGAGCTCCTACAATGAGCAGTTCTTC. Its translation is CSATRTQSSYNEQFF.